The subject of this entry is one T cell receptor (beta chain). Its antigen remains unidentified. The record has no base qualities; no much larger clone is one base away. This entry belongs to a study of OX40 agonist ivuxolimab in advanced cancers. Regarding the complete study: Ivuxolimab, which targeted the costimulatory receptor OX40 (CD134), was an agonistic, fully human IgG2 monoclonal antibody. Intravenous ivuxolimab was administered to patients every 2 weeks at six dose levels: 0.01, 0.1, 0.3, 1.5, 3 and 10 mg/kg. Among the roughly 54 dose-escalation patients, approximately 20 had hepatocellular carcinoma, roughly 15 melanoma, 9 renal cell carcinoma and 9 head and neck cancer. The dose-escalation cohort was about 83% male with a mean age of roughly 62 years, ranging from roughly 23 to 80. Prior anti-PD-1, anti-PD-L1 or anti-CTLA-4 therapy was permitted, and about two fifths of dose-escalation patients had received checkpoint inhibitors. Partial responses occurred in three dose-escalation patients: two with cutaneous melanoma and one with hepatocellular carcinoma. Peripheral TCRbeta sequencing aimed to test whether ivuxolimab altered TCR sequence diversity and caused clonal T-cell expansion. The monotherapy dose-escalation portion (N ≈ 56 patients) of the phase I ivuxolimab trial is reported in the paper.

The trial excluded patients who had a history of autoimmune disease or who were on systemic immunosuppression. Peripheral blood for TCR sequencing was collected from all dose cohorts at baseline, on cycle 4 day 1, and on cycle 7 day 1. The samples were drawn from a first-in-human, open-label, multicenter phase I dose-escalation trial of ivuxolimab. Adults with locally advanced or metastatic melanoma, renal cell carcinoma, hepatocellular carcinoma or head and neck squamous cell carcinoma were enrolled in the trial. Before TCR sequencing, CD4+ and CD8+ T cells were separately sorted from peripheral blood. Here is what the overall study found, with its caveats: Partial responders in the 0.1-3.0 mg/kg groups had among the lowest normalized peripheral clonal expansion, especially among CD8+ T cells. After ivuxolimab, more expanded clones were found on average in CD8+ T cells than in CD4+ T cells. Low levels of normalized T-cell clonal expansion were also seen in some patients who did not respond. At doses from 0.1 to 3.0 mg/kg, clonal expansion was seen in both CD4+ and CD8+ blood T cells between baseline and week 6. The antigen specificity of the clonally expanded peripheral T cells was not determined.

Genomic DNA was isolated from the sorted cells so that the TCRbeta CDR3 region could be sequenced. The immunoSEQ Assay was used for sequencing of TCRbeta CDR3 regions. TCRdb took this table from immuneACCESS and kept in-frame rearrangements with V and J called. Such tables lack part of the clones; where checked against another copy, unresolved V genes explain under half of the gap, and the rest is unexplained. This sample is represented by over 50,000 clones; roughly 80% of them were singletons. Around 4.3% of the sample comes from the top ten. This material consisted of CD4+ or CD8+ T cells sorted from blood, taken in a trial of the OX40 agonist ivuxolimab. This sequence originates from an adult with an advanced solid tumor such as melanoma, head and neck, liver or kidney cancer.

For the CDR3, the sequence is CASSQGRSTGELFF. Read as DNA, the sequence is TGCGCCAGCAGCCAAGGGCGAAGCACCGGGGAGCTGTTTTTT. The V and J segments used are TRBV4-1 and TRBJ2-2; the D gene identity is not certain. The germline V gene encodes CDR1 MGHRA and CDR2 YSYEKL. The CDR3 runs 14 residues from the cysteine to the phenylalanine. Of the read, only the CDR3 DNA is kept; its 42 bases are in frame from base 1. V and J lose 1 base and 4 bases, and a span of 7 bases separates them.